This TCR beta chain stems from a study of CD8 T cells in ankylosing spondylitis. The V gene's germline CDR1 is MNHEY and CDR2 SMNVEV (reference sequence). The CDR3 has 15 amino acids. Trimming left V 1 base short and J 5 bases short, with 12 bases between. Overall study findings and caveats: The authors reported significant enrichment of disease-linked clones in matched ankylosing spondylitis synovial fluid. Disease-associated clonotypes exhibited CD8+ identity and were relatively infrequent in peripheral blood. Ankylosing spondylitis blood appeared to carry a characteristic TCR beta motif of fewer than 10 highly homologous variants.

About this clonotype: The antigen remains unidentified.

TCRdb reprocessed the 5' RACE reads via MiXCR and lists one record per CDR3 protein. The data hold a few hundred thousand distinct CDR3 sequences, with about 18% observed a single time. The sequenced sample consisted of blood, either unsorted or a sorted T cell fraction (not recorded which). The receptor was isolated from a male donor with ankylosing spondylitis. This chain connects TRBV27 to TRBJ2-4; no clear D gene. The CDR3 sequence is CASSLLTEGQNIQYF. CDR3 DNA sequence: TGTGCCAGCAGTTTATTAACAGAAGGGCAAAACATTCAGTACTTC.